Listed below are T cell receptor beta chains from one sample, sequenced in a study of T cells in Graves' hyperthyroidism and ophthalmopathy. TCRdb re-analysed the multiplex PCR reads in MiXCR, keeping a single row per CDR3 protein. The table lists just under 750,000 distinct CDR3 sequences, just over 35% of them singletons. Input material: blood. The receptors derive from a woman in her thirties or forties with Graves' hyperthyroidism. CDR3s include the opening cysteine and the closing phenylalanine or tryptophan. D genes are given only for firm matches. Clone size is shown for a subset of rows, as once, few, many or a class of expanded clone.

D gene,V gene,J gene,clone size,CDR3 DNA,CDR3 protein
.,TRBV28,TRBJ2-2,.,TGTGCCAGCAGTTTAGGGCAGGTGGTCACCGGGGAGCTGTTTTTT,CASSLGQVVTGELFF
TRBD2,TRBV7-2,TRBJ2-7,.,TGTGCCAGCACTAGCTTGGATAGCGGGAGCTCCTACGAGCAGTACTTC,CASTSLDSGSSYEQYF
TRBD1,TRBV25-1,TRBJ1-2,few,TGTGCCAGCTCACCAGGACAGGGCCCCCGTGATGGCTACACCTTC,CASSPGQGPRDGYTF
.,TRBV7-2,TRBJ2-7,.,TGTGCCAGCAGCTTATCACCGGGGCGCTTCTCCTACGAGCAGTACTTC,CASSLSPGRFSYEQYF
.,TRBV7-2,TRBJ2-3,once,TGTGCCAGCAGCTTTATCGGGGCTAGCACAGATACGCAGTATTTT,CASSFIGASTDTQYF
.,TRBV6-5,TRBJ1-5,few,TGTGCCAGCAGCCCGTCGTTGAAGGGAGGCAATCAGCCCCAGCATTTT,CASSPSLKGGNQPQHF
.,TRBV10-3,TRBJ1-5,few,TGTGCCATCAGTCGGGCCCAGGGTACCGGTAGCAATCAGCCCCAGCATTTT,CAISRAQGTGSNQPQHF
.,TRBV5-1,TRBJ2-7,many,TGCGCCAGCAGCTTGCAGCCTGATACTAACGAGCAGTACTTC,CASSLQPDTNEQYF
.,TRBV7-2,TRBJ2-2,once,TGTGCCAGCAGCTGGGGAACAGGGCCCGGGGAGCTGTTTTTT,CASSWGTGPGELFF
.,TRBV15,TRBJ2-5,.,TGTGCCACCAGCAGTCCGTGGACTCAATCCCAGTACTTC,CATSSPWTQSQYF
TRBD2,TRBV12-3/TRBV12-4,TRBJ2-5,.,TGTGCCAGCAGTACCCCTAGCGGGGCGGAGACCCAGTACTTC,CASSTPSGAETQYF
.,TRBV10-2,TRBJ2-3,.,TGCGCCAGCCTAGCGATTAAAGCAGATACGCAGTATTTT,CASLAIKADTQYF
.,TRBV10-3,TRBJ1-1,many,TGTGCCATCAGTGAACTTGACAGGAACACTGAAGCTTTCTTT,CAISELDRNTEAFF
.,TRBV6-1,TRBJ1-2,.,TGTGCCAGCAAGCTCCCCGGGGGGCGCGGTGGCTACACCTTC,CASKLPGGRGGYTF
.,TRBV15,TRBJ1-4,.,TGTGCCACCAGCAGAGATAGGGTCGAAAAACTGTTTTTT,CATSRDRVEKLFF
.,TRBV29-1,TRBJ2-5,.,TGCAGCGTGTCAGAGCCGGTGTACCAAGAGACCCAGTACTTC,CSVSEPVYQETQYF
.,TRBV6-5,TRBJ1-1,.,TGTGCCAGCAGTTCGGAGATAGGCATGAACACTGAAGCTTTCTTT,CASSSEIGMNTEAFF
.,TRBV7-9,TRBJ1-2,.,TGTGCCATACCCCGAGGGGGCTACACCTTC,CAIPRGGYTF
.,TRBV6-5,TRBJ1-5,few,TGTGCCAGCAGCCGGGTGCGGTCTCAGCCCCAGCATTTT,CASSRVRSQPQHF
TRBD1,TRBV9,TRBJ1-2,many,TGTGCCAGCAGCGTACTCGAGGCAGGGGGCGGACGTGGCTACACCTTC,CASSVLEAGGGRGYTF
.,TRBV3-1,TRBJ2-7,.,TGTGCCAGCAGCCAAGACGGCAGGGTCAGCGAGCAGTACTTC,CASSQDGRVSEQYF
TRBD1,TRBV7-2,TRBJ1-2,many,TGTGCCAGCAGCCCCGGGACAGGCTTAAACTATGGCTACACCTTC,CASSPGTGLNYGYTF
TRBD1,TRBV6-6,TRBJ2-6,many,TGTGCCAGCAGTACTCCGGGACAGGGGGCAGCTGGGGCCAACGTCCTGACTTTC,CASSTPGQGAAGANVLTF
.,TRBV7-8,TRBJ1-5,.,TGTGCCAGCAGCTTAGCGTGGGGGGGGGAACAGCCCCAGCATTTT,CASSLAWGGEQPQHF
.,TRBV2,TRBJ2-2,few,TGTGCCAGCAGTGAAAGACACACCGGGGAGCTGTTTTTT,CASSERHTGELFF
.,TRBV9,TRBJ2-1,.,TGTGCCAACAGCGATTACAATGAGCAGTTCTTC,CANSDYNEQFF
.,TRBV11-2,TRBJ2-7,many,TGTGCCAGCAGCTTAGGTCTAGCCACCTACGAGCAGTACTTC,CASSLGLATYEQYF
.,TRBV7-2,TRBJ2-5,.,TGTGCCAGCAGCGGGGGGGCGGTCCAGTACTTC,CASSGGAVQYF
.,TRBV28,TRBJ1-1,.,TGTGCCAGCAGCTTACCTCTTGGACCGCGCGAAGCTTTCTTT,CASSLPLGPREAFF
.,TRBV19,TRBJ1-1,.,TGTGCCAGTAGAACATGGGGACAAGCCACGAACACTGAAGCTTTCTTT,CASRTWGQATNTEAFF
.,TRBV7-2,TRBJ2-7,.,TGTGCCAGCAGCTTATTCAGAGGTAGCGAGCAGTACTTC,CASSLFRGSEQYF
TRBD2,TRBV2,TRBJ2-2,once,TGTGCCAGCGCGACTAGCGGGGCCCCCACCGGGGAGCTGTTTTTT,CASATSGAPTGELFF
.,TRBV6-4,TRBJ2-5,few,TGTGCCAGCTATCGGGGAGAGACCCAGTACTTC,CASYRGETQYF
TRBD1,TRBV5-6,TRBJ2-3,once,TGTGCCAGCAGCCGAACCGGGACAGGGAGAACAGATACGCAGTATTTT,CASSRTGTGRTDTQYF
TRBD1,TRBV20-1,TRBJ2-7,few,TGCAGTGCTGGGGGGGGACAGGGAAATTCCGAGCAGTACTTC,CSAGGGQGNSEQYF
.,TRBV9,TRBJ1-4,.,TGTGCCAGCAGCGTAGACAGGTTAATAAGGGAAAAACTGTTTTTT,CASSVDRLIREKLFF
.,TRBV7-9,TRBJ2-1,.,TGTGCCAGCAGCTTAAGGTCCGCAGGGAACAATGAGCAGTTCTTC,CASSLRSAGNNEQFF
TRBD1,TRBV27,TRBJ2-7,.,TGTGCCAGCAGTTTTCTTCCCCCGGGACAGGGCTCCTACGAGCAGTACTTC,CASSFLPPGQGSYEQYF
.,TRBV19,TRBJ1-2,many,TGTGCCACTCGCTGGGGGGATGGCTACACCTTC,CATRWGDGYTF
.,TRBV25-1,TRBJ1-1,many,TGTGCCAGCAGTGAATGGGGGGGTAACACTGAAGCTTTCTTT,CASSEWGGNTEAFF
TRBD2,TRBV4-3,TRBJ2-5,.,TGCGCCAGCAGCCAAGTTATGGCGAGCGGGGGGCAAGAGACCCAGTACTTC,CASSQVMASGGQETQYF
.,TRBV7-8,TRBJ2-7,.,TGCGCCAGCAGCCAGACAGTCGTTTCCCACGAGCAGTACTTC,CASSQTVVSHEQYF
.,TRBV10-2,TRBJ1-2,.,TGCGCCAGCAGGTCCACGGGGAACCCCTATGGCTACACCTTC,CASRSTGNPYGYTF
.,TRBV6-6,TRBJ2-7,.,TGTGCCAGTACGGCGCAGAACGAGCAGTACTTC,CASTAQNEQYF
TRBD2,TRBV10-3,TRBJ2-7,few,TGTGCCATCAGCGCACTAGCGGGAGTAGGTAATGAGCAGTACTTC,CAISALAGVGNEQYF
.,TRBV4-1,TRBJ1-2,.,TGCGCCAGCAGCCAAGTATTCCGGACGGTCAACTATGGCTACACCTTC,CASSQVFRTVNYGYTF
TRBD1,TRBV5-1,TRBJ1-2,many,TGCGCCAGCACCGGGACAGGTGCCTATGGCTACACCTTC,CASTGTGAYGYTF
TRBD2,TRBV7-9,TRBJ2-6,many,TGTGCCAGCAGCTCGGGGGAGGGCCCGCCTGGGGCCAACGTCCTGACTTTC,CASSSGEGPPGANVLTF
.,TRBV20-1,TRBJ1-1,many,TGCAGTGCTAGCAGGGGCGTAGGCACTGAAGCTTTCTTT,CSASRGVGTEAFF
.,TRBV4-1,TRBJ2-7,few,TGCGCCAGCAGCCAAGATTCGGGCGAGAGCTCCTACGAGCAGTACTTC,CASSQDSGESSYEQYF
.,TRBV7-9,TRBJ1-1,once,TGTGCCAGCAGCTCTGGAGACAGGATCGCTTTCTTT,CASSSGDRIAFF
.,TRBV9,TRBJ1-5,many,TGTGCCAGCAGCGTAGGCAGCGGCAATCAGCCCCAGCATTTT,CASSVGSGNQPQHF
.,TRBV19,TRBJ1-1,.,TGTGCCAGTAGTCCGGGACTAGCGGGGGGGCTGGGAACTGAAGCTTTCTTT,CASSPGLAGGLGTEAFF
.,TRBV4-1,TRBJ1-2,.,TGCGTCAGCAGCCAATCGCAAGATCCTAACTATGGCTACACCTTC,CVSSQSQDPNYGYTF
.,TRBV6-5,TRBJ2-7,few,TGTGCCAGCAGTTACTCGTCGGACATCTCCTACGAGCAGTACTTC,CASSYSSDISYEQYF
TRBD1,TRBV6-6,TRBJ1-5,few,TGTGCCAGCAGTTTGGGACAGTCCCCGAATCAGCCCCAGCATTTT,CASSLGQSPNQPQHF
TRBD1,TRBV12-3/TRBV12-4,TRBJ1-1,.,TGTGCCAGCAGTTTTTCGGGACAGGGGAGGCCTGAAGCTTTCTTT,CASSFSGQGRPEAFF
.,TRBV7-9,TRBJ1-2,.,TGTGCCAGCAGCTGGTACCCGGGACCCGGGGACTATGGCTACACCTTC,CASSWYPGPGDYGYTF